The rows below give T cell receptor beta chains drawn from one sample of a study of cytotoxic CD8 clonotypes in ibrutinib-treated CLL. TCRdb's copy holds only in-frame clones and misses some; the assay was immunoSEQ multiplex PCR. The table includes tens of thousands of clones, 60% to 85% detected once. The sample in question was PBMCs, obtained after 36 months of ibrutinib treatment. The receptors stem from a human donor with chronic lymphocytic leukemia. CDR3s leave out the opening cysteine and the closing phenylalanine or tryptophan.

j_gene | v_gene | CDR3aa
TRBJ2-5 | TRBV20-1 | SARREVTQY
TRBJ2-5 | TRBV10-2 | ASAMGLAGETQY
TRBJ2-1 | TRBV19 | ASRYRGTAYNEQF
TRBJ1-4 | TRBV29-1 | STRDGRNEKLF
TRBJ2-7 | TRBV6-5 | ASSLDTRSSYEQY
TRBJ1-6 | TRBV19 | ASSDRGGSPLH
TRBJ1-2 | TRBV5-4 | ASSLPSANYGYT
TRBJ2-7 | TRBV6-6 | ASTRTDYYEQY
TRBJ1-5 | TRBV27 | ASSFSVNQPQH
TRBJ2-7 | TRBV30 | AGGGLAGNEQY
TRBJ2-7 | TRBV6-1 | ASSENSYEQY
TRBJ1-5 | TRBV27 | ASSPGTGHRQPQH
TRBJ2-1 | TRBV18 | ASSPTSGSSYNEQF
TRBJ1-3 | TRBV14 | ASSRGSGNTIY
TRBJ2-5 | TRBV4-2 | ASSPSRGAQETQY
TRBJ2-3 | TRBV5-6 | ASSSLAPFGTDTQY
TRBJ1-3 | TRBV5-1 | ASSLGITSSGNTIY
TRBJ1-5 | TRBV7-8 | ASSRDRWRSNQPQH
TRBJ2-1 | TRBV27 | ASTRQGAISNEQF
TRBJ2-7 | TRBV12-5 | ASGQQGMYEQY
TRBJ2-5 | TRBV19 | ASSIKGIEETQY
TRBJ1-2 | TRBV2 | ASSPVNYGYT
TRBJ1-1 | TRBV7-9 | ASSLGRTEAF
TRBJ1-6 | TRBV12-5 | ASGLDSSYSPLH
TRBJ1-6 | TRBV19 | ASSTPAGSYNSPLH
TRBJ2-7 | TRBV6-5 | ASSREPGQRSEQY
TRBJ2-1 | TRBV4-3 | ASSQDGAFFDEQF
TRBJ2-7 | TRBV6-1 | ASSLLRSSSYEQY
TRBJ1-5 | TRBV27 | ASSLLQGAGQPQH
TRBJ2-2 | TRBV28 | ASSLLASGNTGELF
TRBJ1-4 | TRBV6-5 | ASKGQGDEKLF
TRBJ1-2 | TRBV6-6 | ASSYSWDNYGYT
TRBJ1-1 | TRBV13 | ASSLGQGKNTEAF
TRBJ1-1 | TRBV27 | ASSLIGREAF
TRBJ2-7 | TRBV5-1 | ASSLEQTVQY
TRBJ1-1 | TRBV6-1 | ASMGAQKNTEAF
TRBJ2-1 | TRBV9 | ASSPEGSLYNEQF
TRBJ1-2 | TRBV6-5 | ASSYGAGSSWGYT
TRBJ1-2 | TRBV5-1 | ASSIGQPLSNYGYT
TRBJ2-2 | TRBV12-5 | ASAPPGPTLGELF
TRBJ2-6 | TRBV10-2 | ASSEPDDPSGANVLT
TRBJ1-2 | TRBV15 | ATSPRLGQAGYGYT
TRBJ2-2 | TRBV5-6 | ASSWGNTGELF
TRBJ2-2 | TRBV7-1 | ASSPPGQGPTGELF
TRBJ2-1 | TRBV7-2 | ASSFLPSGTYNEQF
TRBJ1-1 | TRBV19 | ATRRLDEAF
TRBJ1-1 | TRBV19 | ASSIYGNTEAF
TRBJ2-1 | TRBV7-3 | ASSQSGTRNEQF
TRBJ1-2 | TRBV20-1 | SARDWVGYT
TRBJ1-1 | TRBV2 | ATRDSMNTEAF
TRBJ1-6 | TRBV5-1 | ASSLGEGVGSPLH
TRBJ1-3 | TRBV29-1 | SVGPGTGEVIY
TRBJ2-5 | TRBV9 | ASSDGGGAIETQY
TRBJ1-3 | TRBV20-1 | SARVASTIY
TRBJ1-2 | TRBV30 | AWRSRIGVTGYGYT
TRBJ2-7 | TRBV30 | AWSVGTGGAEQY
TRBJ2-3 | TRBV9 | ASSVDGTDTQY